A selection of T cell receptor beta chains follows, all from one sample in a study of blood T cells in healthy people across ages. One entry per CDR3 protein, called by TCRdb with MiXCR from the 5' RACE reads. The repertoire includes nearly 1 million distinct CDR3 sequences, roughly 47% of them detected once, and 20% to 25% sits in the top ten. The sequencing sample was made of blood. These receptors all stem from an older woman in good health. Both conserved end residues are part of each CDR3. D genes are given only for firm matches. Expanded clones are given a class, and other clones once, few, many or no size at all.

DNA | CDR3 | size | J | V | D
TGCGCCAGCAACGACAGGGGGCAGAAAGAGACCCAGTACTTC | CASNDRGQKETQYF | - | TRBJ2-5 | TRBV5-1 | TRBD1
TGTGCCAGCAGCCTCAAGATGGGATTGGGACAGGGAGTCTACGAGCAGTACTTC | CASSLKMGLGQGVYEQYF | - | TRBJ2-7 | TRBV3-1 | TRBD1
TGTGCCAGCTCACCACTTCAGACAGATACGCAGTATTTT | CASSPLQTDTQYF | - | TRBJ2-3 | TRBV18 | -
TGCAGTGCTGACTGGACAGGGTCCAATGAGCAGTTCTTC | CSADWTGSNEQFF | - | TRBJ2-1 | TRBV20-1 | TRBD1
TGTGCCAGCAGTGCGATAGCGGGAGGGCCTGGGACTGAGACCCAGTACTTC | CASSAIAGGPGTETQYF | - | TRBJ2-5 | TRBV25-1 | TRBD2
TGTGCCAGCAGCTTACCGTGGGAGAATGAAAAACTGTTTTTT | CASSLPWENEKLFF | few | TRBJ1-4 | TRBV7-9 | -
TGTGCCGGCAGCTGGGGTAGTATACGCACAGATACGCGGTATTTT | CAGSWGSIRTDTRYF | - | TRBJ2-3 | TRBV5-5 | -
TGCAGTGCTATAGCCCCCGTCTCTTGGGGTGAGCAGTTCTTC | CSAIAPVSWGEQFF | - | TRBJ2-1 | TRBV20-1 | -
TGTGCCAGCAGTTTCAAGGGGACAGGGGTCGGAGAGACCCAGTACTTC | CASSFKGTGVGETQYF | few | TRBJ2-5 | TRBV28 | TRBD1
TGTGCCAGCAGCCAATCGGCCCCGTGGGAAAAACTGTTTTTT | CASSQSAPWEKLFF | - | TRBJ1-4 | TRBV12-3/TRBV12-4 | -
TGCAGCGTTGAAAGTATAGCGGGAACGGCAAGAGGCTACGAGCAGTACTTC | CSVESIAGTARGYEQYF | few | TRBJ2-7 | TRBV29-1 | TRBD2
TGCAGCGTTCGTACGGGACAGTTTTACAATGAGCAGTTCTTC | CSVRTGQFYNEQFF | once | TRBJ2-1 | TRBV29-1 | TRBD1
TGTGCCAGCAGCGTGACACGAGTCACAGATACGCAGTATTTT | CASSVTRVTDTQYF | - | TRBJ2-3 | TRBV9 | -
TGTGCCAGCACCTCGGACAGAGTTCCACATACGCAGTATTTT | CASTSDRVPHTQYF | few | TRBJ2-3 | TRBV12-3/TRBV12-4 | -
TGTGCCAGCAGCTTATCCCCCATAAATGGAGAGACCCAGTACTTC | CASSLSPINGETQYF | few | TRBJ2-5 | TRBV7-2 | -
TGTGCCAGCAGCGTAGGCCCGGGACAGCATACCTACGAGCAGTACTTC | CASSVGPGQHTYEQYF | - | TRBJ2-7 | TRBV9 | TRBD1
TGTGCCACCAGCACACGTATACCACTCCGGACAGAAAACATTCAGTACTTC | CATSTRIPLRTENIQYF | - | TRBJ2-4 | TRBV15 | -
TGTGCCAGCGGACAGGGACGTGAAGCTTTCTTT | CASGQGREAFF | - | TRBJ1-1 | TRBV6-5 | TRBD1
TGTGCCGGCAGTGGACAGCTAAATCAGCCCCAGCATTTT | CAGSGQLNQPQHF | - | TRBJ1-5 | TRBV2 | -
TGTGCCAGCAGCTTAGTGGACGTCGTCAATGAGCAGTTCTTC | CASSLVDVVNEQFF | - | TRBJ2-1 | TRBV7-9 | -
TGCAGCGTTGAAGGGTTGTCTGCCTACAATGAGCAGTACTTC | CSVEGLSAYNEQYF | - | TRBJ2-5 | TRBV29-1 | -
TGCAGTGCTAGAGCCCCAGGGACCTACAATGAGCAGTTCTTC | CSARAPGTYNEQFF | few | TRBJ2-1 | TRBV20-1 | -
TGTGCCAGCAGTTTACAGGCGCTCGTTACTGGGGCCAACGTCCTGACTTTC | CASSLQALVTGANVLTF | few | TRBJ2-6 | TRBV12-3/TRBV12-4 | -
TGTGCCAGCAGCTCACAGGGACAGGGTTTCGAGCAGTACTTC | CASSSQGQGFEQYF | - | TRBJ2-7 | TRBV7-2 | TRBD1
TGTGCCAGCAACTTCTACGAGCAGTACTTC | CASNFYEQYF | - | TRBJ2-7 | TRBV21-1 | -
TGTGCCAGCGGAGACAGGGGGGATACGCAGTATTTT | CASGDRGDTQYF | few | TRBJ2-3 | TRBV27 | TRBD1
TGCAGCGTTGCCGCGAATACCTACGAGCAGTACTTC | CSVAANTYEQYF | once | TRBJ2-7 | TRBV29-1 | -
TGTGCCAGCAGCGTAGGCGGTAGCCCAGCCTACGAGCAGTACTTC | CASSVGGSPAYEQYF | few | TRBJ2-7 | TRBV9 | -